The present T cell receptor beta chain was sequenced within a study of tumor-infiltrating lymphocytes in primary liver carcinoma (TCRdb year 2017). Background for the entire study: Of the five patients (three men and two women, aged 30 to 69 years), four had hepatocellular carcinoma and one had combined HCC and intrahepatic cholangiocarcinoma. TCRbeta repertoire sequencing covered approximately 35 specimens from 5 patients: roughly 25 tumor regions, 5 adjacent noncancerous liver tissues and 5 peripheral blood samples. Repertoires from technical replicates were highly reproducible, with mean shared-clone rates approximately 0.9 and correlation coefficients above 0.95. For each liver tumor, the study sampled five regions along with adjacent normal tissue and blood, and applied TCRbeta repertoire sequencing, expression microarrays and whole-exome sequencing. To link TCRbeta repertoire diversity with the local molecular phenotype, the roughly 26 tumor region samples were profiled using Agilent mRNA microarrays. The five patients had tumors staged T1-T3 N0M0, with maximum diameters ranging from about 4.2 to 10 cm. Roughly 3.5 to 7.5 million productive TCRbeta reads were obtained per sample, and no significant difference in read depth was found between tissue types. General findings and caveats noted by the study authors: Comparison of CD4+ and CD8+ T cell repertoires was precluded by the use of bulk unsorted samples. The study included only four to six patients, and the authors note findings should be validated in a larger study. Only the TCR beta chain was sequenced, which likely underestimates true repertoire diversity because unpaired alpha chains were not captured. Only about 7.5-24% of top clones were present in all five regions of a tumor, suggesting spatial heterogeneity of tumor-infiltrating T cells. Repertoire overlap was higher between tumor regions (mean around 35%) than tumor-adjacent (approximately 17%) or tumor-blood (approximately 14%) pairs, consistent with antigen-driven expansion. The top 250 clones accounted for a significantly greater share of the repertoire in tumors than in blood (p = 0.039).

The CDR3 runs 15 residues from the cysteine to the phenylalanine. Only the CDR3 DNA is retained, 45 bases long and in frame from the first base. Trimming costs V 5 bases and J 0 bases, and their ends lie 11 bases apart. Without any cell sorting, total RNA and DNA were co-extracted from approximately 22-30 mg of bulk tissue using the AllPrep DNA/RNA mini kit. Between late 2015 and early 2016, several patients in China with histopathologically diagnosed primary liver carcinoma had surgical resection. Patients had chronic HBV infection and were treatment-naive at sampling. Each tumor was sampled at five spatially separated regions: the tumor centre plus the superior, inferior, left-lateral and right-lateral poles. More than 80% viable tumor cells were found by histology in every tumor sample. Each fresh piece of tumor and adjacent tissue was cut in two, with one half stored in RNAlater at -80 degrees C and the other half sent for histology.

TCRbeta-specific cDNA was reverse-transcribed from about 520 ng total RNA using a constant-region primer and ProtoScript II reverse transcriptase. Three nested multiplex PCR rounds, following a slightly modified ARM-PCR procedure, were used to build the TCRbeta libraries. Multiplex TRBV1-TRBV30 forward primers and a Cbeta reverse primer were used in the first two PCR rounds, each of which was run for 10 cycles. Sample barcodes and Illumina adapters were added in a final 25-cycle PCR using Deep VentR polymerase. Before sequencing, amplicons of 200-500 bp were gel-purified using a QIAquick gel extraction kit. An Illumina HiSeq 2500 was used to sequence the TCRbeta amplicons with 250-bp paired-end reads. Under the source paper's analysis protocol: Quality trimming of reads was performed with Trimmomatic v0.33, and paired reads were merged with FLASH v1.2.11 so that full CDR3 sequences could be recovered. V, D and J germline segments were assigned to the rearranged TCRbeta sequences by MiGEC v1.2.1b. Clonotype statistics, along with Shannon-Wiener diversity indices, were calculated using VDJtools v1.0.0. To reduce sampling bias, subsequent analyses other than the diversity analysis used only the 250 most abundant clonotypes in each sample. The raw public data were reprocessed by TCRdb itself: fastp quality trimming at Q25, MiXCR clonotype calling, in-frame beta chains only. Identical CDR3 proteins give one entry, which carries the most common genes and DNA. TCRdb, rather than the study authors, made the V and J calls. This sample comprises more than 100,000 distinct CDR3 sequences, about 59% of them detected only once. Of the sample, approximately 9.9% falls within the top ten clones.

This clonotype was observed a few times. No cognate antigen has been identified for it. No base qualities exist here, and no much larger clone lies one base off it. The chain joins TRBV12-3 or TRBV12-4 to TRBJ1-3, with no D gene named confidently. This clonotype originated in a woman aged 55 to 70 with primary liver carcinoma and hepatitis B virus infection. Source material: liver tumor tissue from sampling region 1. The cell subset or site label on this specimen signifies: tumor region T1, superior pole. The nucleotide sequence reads TGTGCCAGCAGTAAGGAACAGCACTCTGGAAACACCATATATTTT. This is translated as CASSKEQHSGNTIYF.